The 26 T cell receptor beta chains below come from one sample, sequenced in a study of blood T cells in healthy people across ages. PCR was performed a second time for about 7 to 11 cycles using a sample-barcoded 5' primer and a J-beta primer mix. TCRdb called the 5' RACE reads again in MiXCR, with one record for every CDR3 protein. Seen here are more than 900,000 distinct CDR3 sequences, almost 30% observed once, and the top ten hold 10%. This sample also appeared in a second study, on T cells of mothers and their children.

The specimen was blood. These receptors all stem from a woman in her forties in good health.

The rearrangement joins TRBV28 to TRBJ2-5; D perhaps matches TRBD1 (6 bases). The DNA end is more similar to TRBJ2-7, so the J call may be wrong. This CDR3 contains 11 residues. Germline V lookup: CDR1 MDHEN, CDR2 SYDVKM. The CDR3, as DNA: TGTGCCTGTACACAGGGCTACGAGCAGTACTTC. Amino acid sequence: CACTQGYEQYF.

The chain couples TRBV5-1 to TRBJ2-3; the D gene is possibly TRBD2 (5 bases). V was trimmed by 2 bases and J by 7 bases, leaving 23 bases between them. This CDR3 is built from 17 residues. In germline, CDR1 is SGHRS, CDR2 YFSETQ. The CDR3 loop reads CASSFGELGIFTNTQYF. The CDR3 nucleotides read TGCGCCAGCAGCTTTGGGGAACTAGGCATTTTTACGAATACGCAGTATTTT.

The chain has TRBV9 and TRBJ2-5; 7 nucleotides agree with TRBD2. The germline CDR1 and CDR2 sequences are SGDLS and YYNGEE. Unmatched junction bases numbered 11, after V lost 4 bases and J lost 5 bases. The CDR3 is 15 residues long. The CDR3 loop is CASSPTGRTQETQYF. The CDR3, as DNA: TGTGCCAGCAGCCCCACCGGGAGGACTCAGGAGACCCAGTACTTC.

Remarks on this clonotype: One base away lies a much larger clone, so this may be a sequencing read error. The chain carries TRBV4-3 and TRBJ2-7; 9 positions match TRBD2. Germline lookup yields CDR1 LGHNA and CDR2 YSLEER. The length of the CDR3 is 15 residues. With 0 bases clipped from V and 3 bases from J, the junction kept 3 bases outside the gene matches. This chain's CDR3 is CASSQERGGFYEQYF. The CDR3 DNA sequence: TGCGCCAGCAGCCAAGAGCGGGGGGGATTCTACGAGCAGTACTTC.

The genes are TRBV9 and TRBJ1-4, with 10 bases lining up with TRBD1. This CDR3 comprises 15 residues. Germline assignment: CDR1 SGDLS and CDR2 YYNGEE. The V and J ends lost 1 base and 7 bases, in that order; junction bases with no gene match: 4. CDR3 nucleotides: TGTGCCAGCAGCGTAAGGACAGGGGGTACTGAAAAACTGTTTTTT. This encodes CASSVRTGGTEKLFF.

V and J are TRBV7-3 and TRBJ2-1; 10 positions match TRBD2. The J segment lost 7 bases and the V segment lost 5 bases, leaving 11 bases of the junction unmatched. There are 16 residues in the CDR3. Germline-derived CDR1 and CDR2 are SGHTA and FQGTGA. The CDR3 region has the DNA TGTGCCAGCAGCCCCGGGTTGGCTAGCGGGGGAAATGAGCAGTTCTTC. Its protein is CASSPGLASGGNEQFF.

The table lists this clonotype with a few counts. V gene TRBV9 combines with J gene TRBJ1-4; tentatively, D is TRBD1 (5 bases). CDR1 and CDR2 (germline): SGDLS, YYNGEE. There are 16 residues in the CDR3. V lost 3 bases and J lost 8, with 20 bases in between. The CDR3 is CASSDPMGGVEEKLFF. As DNA, the CDR3 is TGTGCCAGCAGCGACCCTATGGGGGGGGTTGAGGAAAAACTGTTTTTT.

The V gene is TRBV21-1, the J gene TRBJ1-3. TRBV21-1 is listed as a pseudogene. The CDR3 spans 14 residues. The chain's CDR3 is CASSFRGSGTTIYF. DNA for the CDR3: TGTGCCAGCAGCTTTCGGGGCTCTGGAACCACCATATATTTT.

The CDR3 sequence: CASSQGSLAGGRDTQYF. CDR3 nucleotide sequence: TGCGCCAGCAGCCAGGGGTCGCTAGCGGGGGGCCGGGATACGCAGTATTTT. The V call is TRBV4-1, the J call TRBJ2-3, with 11 bases that match TRBD2. Trimming removed 3 bases from V and 6 bases from J; junction bases left unmatched: 11. The CDR3 runs 17 residues. Looked up from germline, CDR1 is MGHRA and CDR2 is YSYEKL.

The chain uses TRBV7-9 and TRBJ2-7; TRBD1 might be the D (5 bases). Deletions cut 5 bases from V and 1 base from J, with 15 bases between. CDR3 length equals 15 residues. Germline V gene data show CDR1 as SEHNR and CDR2 as FQNEAQ (reference sequence). CDR3 sequence reads: CASSHQNRQSYEQYF. The DNA of the CDR3 is TGTGCCAGCAGCCACCAGAATCGACAGTCCTACGAGCAGTACTTC.

As regards this clonotype: A much larger clone differs by one base, so this may be a read error. The rearrangement joins TRBV27 to TRBJ2-1; TRBD1 agrees at 10 bases. Germline-derived CDR1 and CDR2 are MNHEY and SMNVEV (reference sequence). The CDR3 consists of 16 residues. The CDR3 sequence is CAGRSAGTGEGNEQFF. DNA of the CDR3: TGTGCCGGCAGATCAGCCGGGACAGGGGAAGGTAATGAGCAGTTCTTC.

The rearrangement uses TRBV7-9 and TRBJ1-4, with 7 bases identical to TRBD1. The V and J ends lost 5 bases and 3 bases, in that order; junction bases with no gene match: 9. The length of the CDR3 is 16 residues. Germline CDR1 reads SEHNR; CDR2 reads FQNEAQ (reference sequence). This CDR3 reads CASSADGQDANEKLFF. The CDR3 nucleotides are TGTGCCAGCAGCGCCGACGGACAGGATGCTAATGAAAAACTGTTTTTT.

Many counts were recorded for this clonotype. The chain couples TRBV7-3 to TRBJ2-5, with 10 nucleotides matching TRBD1. V gave up 5 bases and J gave up 6 bases; unmatched junction bases: 6. Germline-derived CDR1 and CDR2 are SGHTA and FQGTGA. The CDR3 is 14 amino acids. The CDR3 region is CASSPGQGRQTQYF. Written as DNA, the CDR3 is TGTGCCAGCAGCCCGGGACAGGGGAGGCAGACCCAGTACTTC.

This clonotype has a handful of counts. V gene TRBV7-6 combines with J gene TRBJ2-7; D is perhaps TRBD1 (5 bases). CDR1 and CDR2 from the germline V gene are SGHVS and FNYEAQ. This CDR3 has 13 amino acids. Trimming removed 5 bases at V and 3 bases at J, with 11 bases between. The chain's CDR3 is CASSEQELYEQYF. CDR3 in DNA: TGTGCCAGCAGCGAACAGGAGCTCTACGAGCAGTACTTC.

J is TRBJ2-1 and V is TRBV27, with TRBD2 matching over 8 bases. The ends lost 4 bases at V and 4 bases at J; junction bases unmatched: 6. The CDR3 totals 15 residues. Germline CDR1 MNHEY, CDR2 SMNVEV (reference sequence). CDR3 nucleotide sequence: TGTGCCAGCAGTTCGCGGGGGGCCCAATACAATGAGCAGTTCTTC. Translated, it gives CASSSRGAQYNEQFF.

The chain has TRBV12-3 or TRBV12-4 and TRBJ2-3; a possible D gene is TRBD1 (6 bases). Trimming shortened V by 2 bases and J by 4 bases, and 10 bases separated the two germline ends. This CDR3 contains 14 residues. The CDR3 DNA reads as TGTGCCAGCAGTTTACTGGGGGCGGCAGATACGCAGTATTTT. It specifies CASSLLGAADTQYF.

This clonotype was counted ten times or more. V usage is TRBV6-2 or TRBV6-3 and J usage is TRBJ1-5; unclear D gene. The V gene lost 6 bases and the J gene lost 5 bases, with 14 bases spanning the gap. CDR1 is MNHEY and CDR2 is SVGEGT in the germline V gene. This CDR3 has 14 amino acids. CDR3 coding DNA: TGTGCCAGCAGCCCAACAGAGTCGCATCAGCCCCAGCATTTT. This translates into CASSPTESHQPQHF.

This clonotype was found a few times. The chain uses TRBV3-1 and TRBJ2-1, with 7 bases fitting TRBD1. Germline lookup yields CDR1 LGHDT and CDR2 YNNKEL (reference sequence). The junction had 7 bases not matched to a gene; V was cut back by 4 bases and J by 7 bases. CDR3 size: 14 residues. CDR3 sequence: CASSRTTGFNEQFF. In DNA form, the CDR3 reads TGTGCCAGCAGCCGAACGACAGGGTTTAATGAGCAGTTCTTC.

This chain links TRBV3-1 with TRBJ2-3; TRBD1 aligns across 7 bases. Germline lookup yields CDR1 LGHDT and CDR2 YNNKEL (reference sequence). V gave up 4 bases and J gave up 2 bases; unmatched junction bases: 6. The CDR3 sequence is 15 residues long. This chain's CDR3 is CASSLAGTATDTQYF. Here the CDR3 DNA reads TGTGCCAGCAGCCTCGCCGGGACAGCCACAGATACGCAGTATTTT.

At least ten counts were recorded for this clonotype. The V gene is TRBV29-1, the J gene TRBJ1-2, with TRBD1 as a possible D gene (5 bases). From germline, CDR1 is SQVTM and CDR2 ANQGSEA. The CDR3 is made up of 11 amino acids. The germline V and J ends were trimmed by 3 bases and 12 bases, with 14 bases remaining between them. This chain's CDR3 is CSVDVWGSHTF. The CDR3 nucleotides are TGCAGCGTTGATGTATGGGGGTCACACACCTTC. The full variable domain, rest sourced from reference TRBV29-1 and TRBJ1-2, is SAVISQKPSRDICQRGTSLTIQCQVDSQVTMMFWYRQQPGQSLTLIATANQGSEATYESGFVIDKFPISRPNLTFSTLTVSNMSPEDSSIYLCSVDVWGSHTFGSGTRLTVV.

The rearrangement uses TRBV29-1 and TRBJ1-2; D is ambiguous. This CDR3 has 11 amino acids. Germline CDR1 SQVTM, CDR2 ANQGSEA. Between the trimmed V and J ends, which lost 0 bases and 8 bases, there was a span of 7 bases. CDR3 in amino acids: CSVEDGVGYTF. The CDR3 coding sequence is TGCAGCGTTGAAGATGGGGTGGGCTACACCTTC.

In the case of this clonotype: A read error may explain this, as a much larger clone is one base away. The rearrangement uses TRBV10-3 and TRBJ1-2, with D perhaps TRBD1 (6 bases). Germline V gene data show CDR1 as ENHRY and CDR2 as SYGVKD. V was cut by 4 bases and J by 3 bases, with 15 bases left in between. The CDR3 is 15 amino acids. The CDR3: CAISALVAGDYGYTF. For the CDR3, the DNA is TGTGCCATCAGTGCTTTGGTGGCAGGGGACTATGGCTACACCTTC.

This clonotype was recorded many times. V is TRBV7-2 and J is TRBJ2-5; D possibly corresponds to TRBD2 (6 bases). V was clipped by 5 bases and J by 2 bases, with 9 bases between them. CDR1 and CDR2 (germline): SGHTA, FQGNSA. The CDR3 has 13 residues. CDR3: CASSTTRQETQYF. As DNA, the CDR3 is TGTGCCAGCAGCACGACTAGGCAAGAGACCCAGTACTTC.

The chain carries TRBV6-1 and TRBJ1-1; tentatively, D is TRBD1 (5 bases). Deletions cut 6 bases from V and 3 bases from J, with 14 bases between. CDR1 is MNHNS, CDR2 SASEGT, per germline. The CDR3 has 14 residues. The CDR3 loop is CASRTGRWDTEAFF. In DNA form, the CDR3 reads TGTGCCAGCAGGACGGGACGTTGGGACACTGAAGCTTTCTTT.

This clonotype was seen many times. The V and J genes are TRBV28 and TRBJ2-3; the match to TRBD1 covers 9 bases. CDR3 size: 11 residues. Germline V CDR1 and CDR2: MDHEN, SYDVKM. CDR3: CRTGEKDTQYF. The CDR3 DNA sequence: TGTCGGACAGGGGAGAAAGATACGCAGTATTTT. Together with reference TRBV28 and TRBJ2-3, the CDR3 gives the full variable domain: DVKVTQSSRYLVKRTGEKVFLECVQDMDHENMFWYRQDPGLGLRLIYFSYDVKMKEKGDIPEGYSVSREKKERFSLILESASTNQTSMYLCRTGEKDTQYFGPGTRLTVL.

This clonotype was picked up one time. The chain uses TRBV20-1 and TRBJ2-2, with 11 bases aligning to TRBD1. Germline trimming cut 5 bases from V and 7 bases from J; bases unmatched to any gene: 9. CDR1 DFQATT and CDR2 SNEGSKA come from the germline V gene (reference sequence). CDR3 length: 15 residues. This CDR3 reads CSAEAGDRGSGELFF. Written as DNA, the CDR3 is TGCAGTGCTGAAGCCGGGGACAGGGGGAGCGGGGAGCTGTTTTTT.